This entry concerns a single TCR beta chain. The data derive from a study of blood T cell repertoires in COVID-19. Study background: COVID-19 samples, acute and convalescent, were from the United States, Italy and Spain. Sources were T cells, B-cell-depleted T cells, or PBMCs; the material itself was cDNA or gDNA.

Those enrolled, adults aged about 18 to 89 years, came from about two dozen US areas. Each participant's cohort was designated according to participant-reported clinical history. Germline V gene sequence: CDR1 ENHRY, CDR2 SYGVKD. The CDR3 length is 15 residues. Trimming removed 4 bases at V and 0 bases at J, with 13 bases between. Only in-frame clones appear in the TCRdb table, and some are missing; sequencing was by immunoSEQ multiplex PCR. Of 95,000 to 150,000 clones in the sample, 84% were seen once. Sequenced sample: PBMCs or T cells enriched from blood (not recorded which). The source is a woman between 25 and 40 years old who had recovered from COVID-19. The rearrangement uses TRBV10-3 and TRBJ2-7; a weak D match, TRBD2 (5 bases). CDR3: CAISGAGQSSYEQYF. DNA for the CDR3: TGTGCCATCAGTGGGGCGGGCCAGAGCTCCTACGAGCAGTACTTC.